The T cell receptor beta chain described here comes from a study of CXCR3-negative and CXCR3-positive naive CD8 T cells. The study, taken as a whole, reports: CXCR3-positive naive cells carried more hydrophobic TRB CDR3s than CXCR3-negative ones. Comparison of naive CXCR3-negative and CXCR3-positive cells revealed similar TRBV-TRBJ usage, while memory cells differed.

Concerning this clonotype: The antigen is unknown.

UMI-labeled TRB cDNA libraries were prepared by 5' RACE. Reanalyzing the 5' RACE reads, TCRdb keeps one entry per CDR3 protein, without DNA. The clone table shows 150,000 to 170,000 distinct CDR3 sequences, with the ten largest holding 0.45% to 0.6%. Germline CDR1 reads MGHDK; CDR2 reads SYGVNS. There are 17 residues in the CDR3. Naive CD8+ T lymphocytes were specified as CD45RO-CCR7+CD27+CD95-. This sequence was found in a human donor in good health. Some clones in this sample may be carry-over from other donors' samples. The genes are TRBV25-1 and TRBJ2-2; TCRdb outputs TRBD2, but without DNA this stays unchecked. Sequenced sample: naive CXCR3+ CD8+ T cells from blood. Subset indicated: CD45RO-CCR7+CD27+CD95- naive CD8+ T cells expressing CXCR3 (TNR3+). CDR3 protein: CASSPRAGGLSTGELFF.